This T cell receptor (beta chain) was documented in a study of shared clonotypes between healthy human individuals. Profiling relied on immunoSEQ multiplex PCR, and the TCRdb table lists in-frame clones only, not all of them. The sample yields over a million clones, over 95% seen once. Germline V gives CDR1 SEHNR, CDR2 FQNEAQ (reference sequence). CDR3 length: 15 residues. V was trimmed by 3 bases and J by 0 bases, leaving 11 bases between them. The chain employs TRBV7-9 and TRBJ1-1; D is ambiguous. The specimen was naive CD4+ T cells sorted from blood. Noted subset: CD45RA+ positively selected. The TCR originated in a man younger than 45 in good health. The CDR3 DNA sequence: TGTGCCAGCAGCTTTCCAAGTGCTATGAACACTGAAGCTTTCTTT. As protein: CASSFPSAMNTEAFF.